This TCR beta chain originates from a study of shared clonotypes between healthy human individuals. Across the whole study: Researchers assigned three CD4 naive, three CD4 memory, two CD8 naive and one CD8 memory plate to each donor. Notes on the study in general: Rarefaction gave evidence that sorted-subset sequencing remained incomplete despite large depth.

V was pared by 0 bases and J by 2 bases, with 11 bases between. Germline V gene data show CDR1 as SGHRS and CDR2 as YFSETQ. There are 16 residues in the CDR3. This clone was detected once. As yet, its antigen is unknown. Using immunoSEQ multiplex PCR, the repertoire was profiled, and TCRdb retains in-frame clones only, with some absent. The table lists 2,100,000 or so clones, about 94% of them singletons. The genes are TRBV5-1 and TRBJ1-4; TRBD1 is a possible D gene (6 bases). The source is a man aged 18 to 30 in good health. Sequencing was done on a sample of naive CD4+ T cells sorted from blood. The subset is: CD45RA+ positively selected. CDR3 sequence reads: CASSLAQGLTNEKLFF. The CDR3 coding sequence is TGCGCCAGCAGCTTGGCACAGGGTCTGACTAATGAAAAACTGTTTTTT.